A single sample is the source of the 10 T cell receptor beta chains below, sequenced in a study of T cells expressing NK-cell markers. No DNA is given; TCRdb re-called the 5' RACE reads and lists each CDR3 protein once. This sample contains 400,000 to 550,000 distinct CDR3 sequences. Sequenced: blood T cells: a sorted CD56 or NKG2C T cell subset, CD4+ or CD8+ T cells, or bulk PBMC T cells (not recorded which). The receptors come from a woman aged 18 to 69 in good health.

The gene calls are TRBV11-1 and TRBJ2-3; TCRdb names TRBD2, which stays unverified in the absence of DNA. Germline V gene data show CDR1 as SGHAT and CDR2 as FQDESV (reference sequence). This CDR3 comprises 15 residues. The CDR3: CASSSGLAGEDTQYF.

The J gene is TRBJ2-2, the V gene TRBV5-4; TCRdb outputs TRBD2, but without DNA this stays unchecked. This CDR3 has 12 amino acids. CDR1 is SGHNT, CDR2 YYREEE, per germline (reference sequence). Here the CDR3 reads CASRGPGVELFF.

This chain connects TRBV10-3 to TRBJ1-1. The CDR3 sequence is 13 residues long. The germline CDR1 and CDR2 sequences are ENHRY and SYGVKD. CDR3 amino acids: CAITKAVNTEAFF.

This chain uses TRBV7-9 with TRBJ1-2. There are 15 residues in the CDR3. The germline gives CDR1 SEHNR, CDR2 FQNEAQ (reference sequence). The chain's CDR3 is CASSLAGSSNYGYTF.

The chain carries TRBV2 and TRBJ2-2; the D call of TRBD1 rests on TCRdb alone, since no DNA is present to check it. This CDR3 is 13 amino acids long. Germline V gene sequence: CDR1 SNHLY, CDR2 FYNNEI. The CDR3 loop is CASNQGRTGVLFF.

The chain combines TRBV6-4 with TRBJ2-1; TCRdb gives TRBD1 as the D gene, but with no DNA this cannot be confirmed. CDR1 MRHNA and CDR2 SNTAGT come from the germline V gene. This CDR3 has 13 amino acids. The CDR3 is CAARSGRSNEQFF.

The rearrangement links TRBV7-2 to TRBJ2-1; the D call from TCRdb, TRBD2, cannot be confirmed without DNA. The CDR3 contains 16 residues. Germline loops: CDR1 SGHTA, CDR2 FQGNSA. The CDR3 loop is CASSPDGLADYNEQFF.

This sequence joins TRBV20-1 and TRBJ2-6. Germline V CDR1 and CDR2: DFQATT, SNEGSKA (reference sequence). The CDR3 consists of 14 residues. The CDR3 here is CSATPGSGANVLTF.

The chain is built from TRBV7-6 and TRBJ2-3; TCRdb gives TRBD1 as the D gene, but with no DNA this cannot be confirmed. This CDR3 is 14 amino acids long. Germline-derived CDR1 and CDR2 are SGHVS and FNYEAQ. CDR3 residues: CASSLVSGTDTQYF.

The chain combines TRBV5-4 with TRBJ2-7. Germline V gene data show CDR1 as SGHNT and CDR2 as YYREEE (reference sequence). This CDR3 contains 14 residues. The CDR3 spells CASSKGPSSYEQYF.